This T cell receptor (beta chain) stems from a study of shared clonotypes between healthy human individuals. Overall study findings and caveats: Researchers sampled only blood; tissue repertoires likely differ.

Per the authors' pipeline: Junction-only sequences without quality scores came from ImmunoSEQ, so filtering differed. Method: immunoSEQ multiplex PCR; TCRdb's copy keeps in-frame clones and lacks some. That table is the source of V, J and clone size, and D and trimming were worked out from the DNA. The sample consists of millions of clones, over 85% of them appearing once. Concerning this clone: The antigen is undetermined.

The receptor was isolated from a man between 18 and 35 years old in good health. Sequencing was carried out using naive CD4+ T cells sorted from blood. As to subset: CD45RA+ positively selected.

The CDR3 nucleotides are TGTGCCAGCAGTTTATATGGGCAGGGAGTCACAGATACGCAGTATTTT. This gives the protein CASSLYGQGVTDTQYF. This chain uses TRBV27 with TRBJ2-3, with D perhaps given as TRBD1 or TRBD2 (5 bases each). The germline gives CDR1 MNHEY, CDR2 SMNVEV (reference sequence). V dropped 1 base and J dropped 2 bases, with 13 bases sitting between them. The CDR3 has 16 amino acids.